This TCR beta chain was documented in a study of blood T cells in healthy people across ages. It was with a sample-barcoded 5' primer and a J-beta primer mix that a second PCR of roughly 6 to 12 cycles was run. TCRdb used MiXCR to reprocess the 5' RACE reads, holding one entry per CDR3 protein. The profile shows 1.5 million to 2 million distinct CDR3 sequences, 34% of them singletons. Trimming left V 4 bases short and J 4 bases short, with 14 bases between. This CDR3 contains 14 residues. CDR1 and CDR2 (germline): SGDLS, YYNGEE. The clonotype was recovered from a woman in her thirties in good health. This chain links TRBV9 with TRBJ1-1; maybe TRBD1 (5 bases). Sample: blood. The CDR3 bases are TGTGCCAGCAGCTCAGCAGGGTGGGCCACTGAAGCTTTCTTT. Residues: CASSSAGWATEAFF.